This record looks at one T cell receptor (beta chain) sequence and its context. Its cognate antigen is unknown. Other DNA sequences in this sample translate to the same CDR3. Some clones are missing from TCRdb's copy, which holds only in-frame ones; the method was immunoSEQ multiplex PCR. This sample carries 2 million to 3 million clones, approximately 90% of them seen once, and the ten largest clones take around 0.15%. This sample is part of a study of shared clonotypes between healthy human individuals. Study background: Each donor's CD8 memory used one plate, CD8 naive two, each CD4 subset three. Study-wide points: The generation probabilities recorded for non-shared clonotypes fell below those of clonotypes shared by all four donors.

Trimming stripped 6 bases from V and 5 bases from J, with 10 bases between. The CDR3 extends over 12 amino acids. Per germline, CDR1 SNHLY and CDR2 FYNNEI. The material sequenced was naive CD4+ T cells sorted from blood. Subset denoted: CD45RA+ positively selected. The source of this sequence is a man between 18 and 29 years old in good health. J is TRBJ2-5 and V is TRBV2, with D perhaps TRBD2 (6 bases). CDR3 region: CASRASVETQYF. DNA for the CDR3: TGTGCCAGCAGGGCTAGCGTTGAGACCCAGTACTTC.